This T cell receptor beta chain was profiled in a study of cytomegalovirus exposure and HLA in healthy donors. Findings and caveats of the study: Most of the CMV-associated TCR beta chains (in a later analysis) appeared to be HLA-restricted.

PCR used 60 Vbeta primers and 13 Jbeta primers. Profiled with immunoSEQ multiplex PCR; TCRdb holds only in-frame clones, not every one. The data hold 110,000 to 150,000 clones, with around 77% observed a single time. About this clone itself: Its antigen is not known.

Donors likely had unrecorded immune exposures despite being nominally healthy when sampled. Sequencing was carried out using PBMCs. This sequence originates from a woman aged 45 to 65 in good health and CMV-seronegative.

The CDR3 is CASAPDSSYEQYF. CDR3 bases: TGTGCTAGTGCCCCGGACAGTTCGTACGAGCAGTACTTC. This chain uses TRBV12-5 with TRBJ2-7, with a possible D match to TRBD1 (6 bases). The CDR3 covers 13 residues. Trimming took off 7 bases at V and 4 bases at J, with 14 bases between the two ends. CDR1 and CDR2 (germline): LGHNT, FRNRAP.